One T cell receptor beta chain is described in this entry. The sample is drawn from a study of technical replicates of blood from several donors. Assay: immunoSEQ multiplex PCR; the TCRdb copy retains only in-frame clones and omits some. The top ten clones hold around 4.4% of a sample with some 57,000 clones, about nine tenths of them seen once. CDR1 is LNHDA, CDR2 SQIVND, per germline (reference sequence). The CDR3 loop spans 14 amino acids. V was clipped by 7 bases and J by 6 bases; unmatched bases: 6. The chain links TRBV19 to TRBJ1-4; 9 bases are shared with TRBD1. What was sequenced was PBMCs. The source of this sequence is a human donor in good health. Some clones in this sample may be carry-over from other donors' samples. In nucleotides, the CDR3 is TGTGCCAGTAAACCACAGGGGGCTGATGAAAAACTGTTTTTT. Its protein product is CASKPQGADEKLFF.